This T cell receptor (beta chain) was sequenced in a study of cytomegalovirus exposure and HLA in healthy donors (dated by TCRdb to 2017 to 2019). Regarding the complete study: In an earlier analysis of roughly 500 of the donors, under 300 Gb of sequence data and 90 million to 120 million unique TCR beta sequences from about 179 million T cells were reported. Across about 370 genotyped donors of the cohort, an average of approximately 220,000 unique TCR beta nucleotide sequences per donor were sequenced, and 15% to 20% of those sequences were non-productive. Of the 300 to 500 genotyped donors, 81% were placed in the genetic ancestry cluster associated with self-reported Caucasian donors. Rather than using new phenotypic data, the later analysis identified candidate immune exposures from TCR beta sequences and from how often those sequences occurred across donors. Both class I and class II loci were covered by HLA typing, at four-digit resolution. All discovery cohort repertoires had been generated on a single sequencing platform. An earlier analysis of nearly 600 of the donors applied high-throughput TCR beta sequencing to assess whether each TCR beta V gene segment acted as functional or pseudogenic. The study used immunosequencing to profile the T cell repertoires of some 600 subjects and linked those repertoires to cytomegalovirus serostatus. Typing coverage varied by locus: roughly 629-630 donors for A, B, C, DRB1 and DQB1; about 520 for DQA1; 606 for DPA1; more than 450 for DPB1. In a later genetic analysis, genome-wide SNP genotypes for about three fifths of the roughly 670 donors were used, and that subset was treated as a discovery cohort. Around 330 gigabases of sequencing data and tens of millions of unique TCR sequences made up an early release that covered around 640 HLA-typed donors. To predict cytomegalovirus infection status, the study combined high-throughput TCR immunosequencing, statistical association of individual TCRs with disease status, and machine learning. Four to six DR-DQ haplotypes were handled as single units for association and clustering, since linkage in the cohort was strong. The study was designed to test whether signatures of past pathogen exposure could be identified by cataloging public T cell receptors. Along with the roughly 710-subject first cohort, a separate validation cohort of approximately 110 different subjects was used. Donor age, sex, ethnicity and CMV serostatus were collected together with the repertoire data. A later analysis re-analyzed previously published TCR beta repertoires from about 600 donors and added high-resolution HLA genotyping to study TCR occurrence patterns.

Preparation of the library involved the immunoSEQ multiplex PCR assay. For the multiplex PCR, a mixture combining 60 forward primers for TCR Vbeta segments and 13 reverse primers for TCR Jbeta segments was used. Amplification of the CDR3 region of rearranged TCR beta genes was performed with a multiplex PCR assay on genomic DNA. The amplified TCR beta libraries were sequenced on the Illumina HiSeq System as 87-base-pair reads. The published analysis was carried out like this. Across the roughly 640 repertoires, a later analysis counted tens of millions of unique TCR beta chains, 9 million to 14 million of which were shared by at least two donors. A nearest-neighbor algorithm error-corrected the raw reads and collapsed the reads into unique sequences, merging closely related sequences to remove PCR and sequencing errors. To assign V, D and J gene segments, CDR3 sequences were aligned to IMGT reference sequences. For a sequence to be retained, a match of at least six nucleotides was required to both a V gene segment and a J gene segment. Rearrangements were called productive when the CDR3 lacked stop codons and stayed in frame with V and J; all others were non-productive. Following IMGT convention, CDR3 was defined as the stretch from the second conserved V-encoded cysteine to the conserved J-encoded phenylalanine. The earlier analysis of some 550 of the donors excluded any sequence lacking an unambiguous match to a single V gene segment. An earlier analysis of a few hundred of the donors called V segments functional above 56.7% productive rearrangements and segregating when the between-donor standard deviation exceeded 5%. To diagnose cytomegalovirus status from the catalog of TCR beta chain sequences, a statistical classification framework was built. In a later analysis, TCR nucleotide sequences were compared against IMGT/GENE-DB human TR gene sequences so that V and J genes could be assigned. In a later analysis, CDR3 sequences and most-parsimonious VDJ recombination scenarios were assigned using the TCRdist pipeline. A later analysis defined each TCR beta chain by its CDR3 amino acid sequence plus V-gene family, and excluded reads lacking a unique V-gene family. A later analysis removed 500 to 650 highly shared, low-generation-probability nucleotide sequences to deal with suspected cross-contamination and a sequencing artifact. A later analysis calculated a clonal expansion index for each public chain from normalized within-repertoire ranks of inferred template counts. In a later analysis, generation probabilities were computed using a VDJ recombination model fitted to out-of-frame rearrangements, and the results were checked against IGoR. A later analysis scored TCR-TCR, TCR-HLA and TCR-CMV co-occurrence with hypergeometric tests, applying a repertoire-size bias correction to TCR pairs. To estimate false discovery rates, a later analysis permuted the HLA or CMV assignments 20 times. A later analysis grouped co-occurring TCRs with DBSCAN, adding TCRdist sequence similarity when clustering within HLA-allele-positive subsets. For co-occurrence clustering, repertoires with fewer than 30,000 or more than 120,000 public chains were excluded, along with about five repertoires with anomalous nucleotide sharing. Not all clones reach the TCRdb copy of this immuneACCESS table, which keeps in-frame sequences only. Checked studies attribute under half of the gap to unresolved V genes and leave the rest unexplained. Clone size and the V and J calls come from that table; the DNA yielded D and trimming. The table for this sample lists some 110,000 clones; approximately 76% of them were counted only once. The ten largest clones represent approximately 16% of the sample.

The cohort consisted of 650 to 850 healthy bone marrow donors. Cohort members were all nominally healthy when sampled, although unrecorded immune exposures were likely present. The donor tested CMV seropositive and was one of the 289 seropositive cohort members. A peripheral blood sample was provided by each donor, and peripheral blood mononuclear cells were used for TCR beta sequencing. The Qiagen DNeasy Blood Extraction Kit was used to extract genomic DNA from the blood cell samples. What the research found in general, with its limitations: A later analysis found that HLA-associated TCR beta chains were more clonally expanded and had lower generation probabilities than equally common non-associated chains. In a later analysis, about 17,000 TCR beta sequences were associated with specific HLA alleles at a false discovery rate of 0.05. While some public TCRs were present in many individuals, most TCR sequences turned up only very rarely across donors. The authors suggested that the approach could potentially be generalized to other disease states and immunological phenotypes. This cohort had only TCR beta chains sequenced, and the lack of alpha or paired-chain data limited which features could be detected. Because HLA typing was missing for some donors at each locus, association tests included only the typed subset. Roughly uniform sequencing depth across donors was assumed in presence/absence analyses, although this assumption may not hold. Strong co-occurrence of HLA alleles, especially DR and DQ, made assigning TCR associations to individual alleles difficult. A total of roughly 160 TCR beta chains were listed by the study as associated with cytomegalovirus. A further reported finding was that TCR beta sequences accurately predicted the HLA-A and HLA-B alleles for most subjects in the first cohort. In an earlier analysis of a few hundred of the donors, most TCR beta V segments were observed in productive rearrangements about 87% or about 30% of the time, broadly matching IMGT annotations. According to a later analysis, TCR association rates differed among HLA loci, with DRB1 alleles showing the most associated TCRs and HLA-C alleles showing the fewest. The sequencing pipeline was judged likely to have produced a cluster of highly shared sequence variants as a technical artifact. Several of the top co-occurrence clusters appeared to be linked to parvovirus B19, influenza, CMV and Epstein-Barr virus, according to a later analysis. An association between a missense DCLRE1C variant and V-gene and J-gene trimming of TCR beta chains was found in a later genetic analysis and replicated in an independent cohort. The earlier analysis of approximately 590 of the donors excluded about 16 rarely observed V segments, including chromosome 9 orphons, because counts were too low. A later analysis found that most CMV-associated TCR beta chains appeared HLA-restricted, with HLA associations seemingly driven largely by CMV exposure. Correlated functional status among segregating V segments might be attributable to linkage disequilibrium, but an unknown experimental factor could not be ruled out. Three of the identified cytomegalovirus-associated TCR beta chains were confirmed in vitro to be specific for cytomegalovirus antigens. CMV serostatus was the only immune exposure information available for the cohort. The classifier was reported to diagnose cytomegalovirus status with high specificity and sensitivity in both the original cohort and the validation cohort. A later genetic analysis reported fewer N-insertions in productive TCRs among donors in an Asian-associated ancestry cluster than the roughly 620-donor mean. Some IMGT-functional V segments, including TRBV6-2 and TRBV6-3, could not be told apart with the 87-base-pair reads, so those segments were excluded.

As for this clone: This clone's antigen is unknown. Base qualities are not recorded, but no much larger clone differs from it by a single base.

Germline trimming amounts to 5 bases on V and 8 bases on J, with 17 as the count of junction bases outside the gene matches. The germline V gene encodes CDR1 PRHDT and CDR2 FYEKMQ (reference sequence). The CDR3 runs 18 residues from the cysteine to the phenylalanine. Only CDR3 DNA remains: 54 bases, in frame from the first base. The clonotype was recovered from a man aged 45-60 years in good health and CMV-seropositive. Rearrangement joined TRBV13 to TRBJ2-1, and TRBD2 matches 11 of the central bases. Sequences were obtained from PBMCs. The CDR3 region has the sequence CASSPSPFSGREGDEQFF. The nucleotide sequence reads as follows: TGTGCCAGCAGCCCCTCCCCGTTTAGCGGGAGGGAGGGGGATGAGCAGTTCTTC.